This TCR beta chain was recorded in a study of response to subunit inactivated influenza vaccine. Notes on the study in general: Authors suggested few new T cells are recruited by each seasonal influenza vaccination.

Via MiXCR, TCRdb re-called the RT-PCR reads, giving one row per CDR3 protein. The repertoire includes fewer than 700,000 distinct CDR3 sequences, roughly 13% of them detected once, and around 12% sits in the top ten. The CDR3 runs to 14 residues. Trimming stripped 5 bases from V and 5 bases from J, with 16 bases between. Per germline, CDR1 SNHLY and CDR2 FYNNEI. About this clonotype: Its target is not known.

This sequence was found in a man aged 50 or older who received an inactivated influenza vaccine. Sequencing was performed on PBMCs from blood, taken roughly 47 days after vaccination. The rearrangement links TRBV2 to TRBJ2-7; D assignment may be TRBD1 or TRBD2 (5 bases each). In DNA, the CDR3 is TGTGCCAGCAGTCGGGACCGACCGCCTGACGAGCAGTACTTC. This translates into CASSRDRPPDEQYF.